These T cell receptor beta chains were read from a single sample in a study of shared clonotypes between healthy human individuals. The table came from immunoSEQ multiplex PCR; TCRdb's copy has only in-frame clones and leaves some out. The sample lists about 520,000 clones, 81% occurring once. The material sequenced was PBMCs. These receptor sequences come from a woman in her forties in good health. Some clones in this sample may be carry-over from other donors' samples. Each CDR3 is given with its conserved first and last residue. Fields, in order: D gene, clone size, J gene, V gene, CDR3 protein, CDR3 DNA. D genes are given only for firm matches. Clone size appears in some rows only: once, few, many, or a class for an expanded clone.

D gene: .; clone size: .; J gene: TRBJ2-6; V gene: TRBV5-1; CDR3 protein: CASRRGDSSGANVLTF; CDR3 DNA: TGCGCCAGCAGGAGGGGGGACAGCTCTGGGGCCAACGTCCTGACTTTC
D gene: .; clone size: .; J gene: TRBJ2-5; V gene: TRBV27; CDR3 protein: CASSLAKGMVETQYF; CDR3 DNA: TGTGCCAGCAGTTTGGCTAAGGGAATGGTGGAGACCCAGTACTTC
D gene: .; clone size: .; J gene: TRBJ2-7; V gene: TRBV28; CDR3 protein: CASSSGSRGYEQYF; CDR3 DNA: TGTGCCAGCAGTTCCGGGAGTCGTGGGTACGAGCAGTACTTC
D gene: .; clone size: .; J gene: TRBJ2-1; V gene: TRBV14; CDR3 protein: CASSQDFYNEQFF; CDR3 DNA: TGTGCCAGCAGCCAAGATTTCTACAATGAGCAGTTCTTC
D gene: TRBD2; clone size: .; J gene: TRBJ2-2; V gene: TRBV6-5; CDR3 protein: CASKGTSGSPGELFF; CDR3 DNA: TGTGCCTCCAAGGGTACTAGCGGGAGCCCCGGGGAGCTGTTTTTT
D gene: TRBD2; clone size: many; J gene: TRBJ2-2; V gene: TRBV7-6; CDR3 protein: CASTWSGRGTGELFF; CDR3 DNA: TGTGCCAGCACCTGGAGCGGGAGAGGGACCGGGGAGCTGTTTTTT
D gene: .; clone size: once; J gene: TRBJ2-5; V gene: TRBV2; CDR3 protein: CASSVNQQETQYF; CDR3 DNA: TGTGCCAGCAGTGTGAACCAACAAGAGACCCAGTACTTC
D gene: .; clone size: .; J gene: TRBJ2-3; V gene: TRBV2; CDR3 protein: CASASVTGRGTDTQYF; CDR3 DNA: TGTGCCAGCGCCTCGGTAACGGGACGGGGCACAGATACGCAGTATTTT
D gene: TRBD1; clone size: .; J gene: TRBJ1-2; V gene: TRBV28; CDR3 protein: CAISGGELNYGYTF; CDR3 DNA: TGTGCCATCTCAGGGGGGGAGCTTAACTATGGCTACACCTTC
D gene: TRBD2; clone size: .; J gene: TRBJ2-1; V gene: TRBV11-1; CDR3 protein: CASSRTGTSGYNEQFF; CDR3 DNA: TGTGCCAGCAGCCGCACCGGGACTAGCGGGTACAATGAGCAGTTCTTC
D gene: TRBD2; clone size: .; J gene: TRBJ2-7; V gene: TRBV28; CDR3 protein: CASSRGLAGGRYEQYF; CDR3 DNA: TGTGCCAGCAGTAGAGGACTAGCGGGTGGACGGTACGAGCAGTACTTC
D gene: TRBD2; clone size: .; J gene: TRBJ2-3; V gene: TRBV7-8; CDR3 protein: CASSPTSGRTDTQYF; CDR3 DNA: TGTGCCAGCAGCCCGACTAGCGGGAGGACAGATACGCAGTATTTT
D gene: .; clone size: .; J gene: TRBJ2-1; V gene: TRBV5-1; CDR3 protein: CASSAPGLGGGEQFF; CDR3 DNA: TGCGCCAGCAGCGCCCCGGGACTGGGGGGTGGTGAGCAGTTCTTC
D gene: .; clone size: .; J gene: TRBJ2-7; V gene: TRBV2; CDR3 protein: CASSFGQPWQYF; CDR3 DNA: TGTGCCAGCAGCTTCGGACAGCCGTGGCAGTACTTC
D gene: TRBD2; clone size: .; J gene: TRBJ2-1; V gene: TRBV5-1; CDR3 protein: CASSLGTSGGYNEQFF; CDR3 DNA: TGCGCCAGCAGCTTGGGGACTAGCGGGGGATACAATGAGCAGTTCTTC
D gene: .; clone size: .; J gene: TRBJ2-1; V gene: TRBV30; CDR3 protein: CAWKTLDPWDEQFF; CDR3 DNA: TGTGCCTGGAAGACTCTAGACCCCTGGGATGAGCAGTTCTTC
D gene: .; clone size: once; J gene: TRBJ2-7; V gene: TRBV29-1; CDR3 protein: CSAQGGEYVGQYF; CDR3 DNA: TGCAGCGCTCAGGGGGGGGAATACGTCGGGCAGTACTTC
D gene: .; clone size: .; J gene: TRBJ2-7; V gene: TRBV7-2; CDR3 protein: CASSLGGATYEQYF; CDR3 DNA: TGTGCCAGCAGCTTAGGCGGGGCGACCTACGAGCAGTACTTC
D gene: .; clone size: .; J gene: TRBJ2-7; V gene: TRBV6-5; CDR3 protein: CASSYGVPVSEQYF; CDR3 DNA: TGTGCCAGCAGTTACGGGGTCCCGGTGAGCGAGCAGTACTTC
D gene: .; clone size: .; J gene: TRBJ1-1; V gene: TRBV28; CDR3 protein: CASSLLINTEAFF; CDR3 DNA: TGTGCCAGCAGTTTACTCATAAACACTGAAGCTTTCTTT
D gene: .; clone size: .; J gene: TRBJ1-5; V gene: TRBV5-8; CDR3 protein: CASSFSDYSNQPQHF; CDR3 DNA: TGTGCCAGCAGCTTCTCCGATTATAGCAATCAGCCCCAGCATTTT
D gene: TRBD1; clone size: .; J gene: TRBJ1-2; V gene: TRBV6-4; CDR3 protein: CASTHPDRPENYGYTF; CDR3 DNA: TGTGCCAGCACCCACCCGGACAGGCCCGAAAACTATGGCTACACCTTC
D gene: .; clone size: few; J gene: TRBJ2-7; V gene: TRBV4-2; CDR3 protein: CASSQELRYEQYF; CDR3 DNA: TGTGCCAGCAGCCAAGAACTACGATACGAGCAGTACTTC
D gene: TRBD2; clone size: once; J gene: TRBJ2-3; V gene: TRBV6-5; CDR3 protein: CASSYGLAGDTQYF; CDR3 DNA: TGTGCCAGCAGTTACGGACTAGCTGGAGATACGCAGTATTTT
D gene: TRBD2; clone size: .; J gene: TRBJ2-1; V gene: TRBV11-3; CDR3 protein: CASSSRLAGEAYNEQFF; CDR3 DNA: TGTGCCAGCAGCTCCCGCCTAGCGGGAGAAGCCTACAATGAGCAGTTCTTC
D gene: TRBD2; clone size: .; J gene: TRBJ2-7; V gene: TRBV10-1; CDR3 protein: CARIGLAGPYEQYF; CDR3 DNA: TGCGCCAGAATCGGACTAGCGGGACCCTACGAGCAGTACTTC
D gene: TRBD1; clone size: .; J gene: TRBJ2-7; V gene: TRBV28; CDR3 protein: CASSSPDRTEQYF; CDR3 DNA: TGTGCCAGCAGTTCCCCGGACAGGACCGAGCAGTACTTC
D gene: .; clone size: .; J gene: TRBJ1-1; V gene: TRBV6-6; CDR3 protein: CASSYETEWNTEAFF; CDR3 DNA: TGTGCCAGCAGTTACGAGACAGAATGGAACACTGAAGCTTTCTTT
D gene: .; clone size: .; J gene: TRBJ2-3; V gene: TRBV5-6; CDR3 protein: CASSYAGGSGTDTQYF; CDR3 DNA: TGTGCCAGCAGCTACGCAGGAGGGTCTGGCACAGATACGCAGTATTTT